These 12 T cell receptor beta chains came from one sample sequenced in a study of neurological immune-mediated disorders. MiXCR was run by TCRdb on the 5' RACE reads, yielding one entry per CDR3 protein. The table lists 46,000 or so distinct CDR3 sequences, 3.5% to 5.5% of them singletons. The sequenced material came from PBMCs. The receptors shown here come from an older woman with multiple sclerosis.

This clonotype appeared many times. V gene TRBV20-1 combines with J gene TRBJ2-1, with TRBD2 identical over 9 bases. With 6 bases clipped from V and 2 bases from J, the junction kept 8 bases outside the gene matches. CDR3 length: 15 amino acids. Germline CDR1 is DFQATT and CDR2 is SNEGSKA (reference sequence). This CDR3 is CSASRASGAYNEQFF. The DNA for the CDR3 is TGCAGTGCCTCCCGGGCTAGCGGGGCCTACAATGAGCAGTTCTTC.

At least ten counts were recorded for this clonotype. This rearrangement joins TRBV28 to TRBJ2-6; 9 nucleotides agree with TRBD1. Germline V gives CDR1 MDHEN, CDR2 SYDVKM. Unmatched junction bases numbered 3, after V lost 6 bases and J lost 0 bases. This CDR3 has 16 residues. CDR3 sequence: CASRGTGPSGANVLTF. Here the CDR3 DNA reads TGTGCCAGCAGAGGGACAGGGCCCTCTGGGGCCAACGTCCTGACTTTC.

This clonotype was counted at least ten times. The gene calls are TRBV9 and TRBJ2-5; 10 nucleotides agree with TRBD2. In germline, CDR1 is SGDLS, CDR2 YYNGEE. This CDR3 spans 16 amino acids. V lost 3 bases to trimming and J lost 4 bases; unmatched junction nucleotides: 9. The DNA for the CDR3 is TGTGCCAGCAGCGCAAGTCGGCTAGCGGGGGCAGAGACCCAGTACTTC. It encodes CASSASRLAGAETQYF.

Many counts were recorded for this clonotype. The chain is built from TRBV7-2 and TRBJ2-1; D tentatively reads TRBD1 or TRBD2 (5 bases each). This CDR3 region has 14 residues. With 5 bases removed from V and 3 bases from J, the gap between germline ends came to 11 bases. From germline, CDR1 is SGHTA and CDR2 FQGNSA. The CDR3 bases are TGTGCCAGCAGCGTCCGGGACCGCTACAATGAGCAGTTCTTC. Residues: CASSVRDRYNEQFF. The whole variable domain, remainder taken from reference TRBV7-2 and TRBJ2-1, is GAGVSQSPSNKVTEKGKDVELRCDPISGHTALYWYRQSLGQGLEFLIYFQGNSAPDKSGLPSDRFSAERTGGSVSTLTIQRTQQEDSAVYLCASSVRDRYNEQFFGPGTRLTVL.

The chain has TRBV27 and TRBJ1-2; tentative D call: TRBD1 (6 bases). The V end was cut by 6 bases, the J end by 5 bases, with 13 bases between. From germline, CDR1 is MNHEY and CDR2 SMNVEV (reference sequence). CDR3 length equals 13 residues. CDR3 bases: TGTGCCAGCAGGAAGACAGGAGAATATGGCTACACCTTC. Protein product: CASRKTGEYGYTF.

This clonotype was found many times. This chain uses TRBV18 with TRBJ2-2, with 7 bases lining up with TRBD2. This CDR3 spans 16 amino acids. Germline V gene sequence: CDR1 KGHSH, CDR2 LQKENI. With V trimmed by 6 bases and J by 1 base, 8 bases remained unmatched. Written as DNA, the CDR3 is TGTGCCAGCTCCGAGCGGCTAGCGGAGAACACCGGGGAGCTGTTTTTT. It yields the protein CASSERLAENTGELFF.

This clonotype was recorded at least ten times. V is TRBV12-3 or TRBV12-4 and J is TRBJ1-2; possibly TRBD1 for D (6 bases). The germline V and J ends were trimmed by 7 bases and 5 bases, with 14 bases remaining between them. This CDR3 spans 13 amino acids. CDR3 amino acids: CASNRRGEYGYTF. The CDR3 DNA sequence: TGTGCCAGCAACAGGAGGGGGGAATATGGCTACACCTTC.

The chain links TRBV3-1 to TRBJ1-2; possibly TRBD1 for D (5 bases). Deletions cut 0 bases from V and 4 bases from J, with 21 bases between. The CDR3 runs 18 residues. CDR1 is LGHDT, CDR2 YNNKEL, per germline (reference sequence). CDR3: CASSQDIRRDQIGYGYTF. CDR3 sequence (DNA): TGTGCCAGCAGCCAAGATATTCGTAGGGACCAGATCGGCTATGGCTACACCTTC.

This clonotype was detected only a few times. The chain has TRBV2 and TRBJ2-5; D gene unclear. CDR1 is SNHLY, CDR2 FYNNEI, per germline. Trimming shortened V by 7 bases and J by 1 base, and 10 bases separated the two germline ends. CDR3 length: 13 amino acids. The CDR3 coding sequence is TGTGCCAGCAAGGACGACCTCCAAGAGACCCAGTACTTC. Translating gives CASKDDLQETQYF.

V is TRBV6-2 or TRBV6-3 and J is TRBJ1-1, with TRBD1 identical over 9 bases. The CDR3 totals 14 residues. Per the germline V gene, CDR1 is MNHEY and CDR2 is SVGEGT. J was trimmed by 4 bases and V by 2 bases; bases with no gene match: 2. The CDR3 spells CASSYLTGGTEAFF. CDR3 bases: TGTGCCAGCAGTTACCTGACAGGGGGCACTGAAGCTTTCTTT.

CDR3 sequence (DNA): TGCGCCAGCAGCCTCGGACTAGCGGGGGCCCCTACTTCGGAGACCCAGTACTTC. The encoded protein is CASSLGLAGAPTSETQYF. The chain is built from TRBV5-1 and TRBJ2-5; 13 nucleotides line up with TRBD2. J gave up 5 bases and V 4 bases, and 14 bases lay outside the gene matches. The germline V gene has CDR1 SGHRS and CDR2 YFSETQ. This CDR3 contains 18 residues.

This rearrangement joins TRBV24-1 to TRBJ2-3, with D maybe TRBD2 (6 bases). The V gene lost 2 bases and the J gene lost 0 bases, with 11 bases spanning the gap. The CDR3 runs 16 residues. In germline, CDR1 is KGHDR, CDR2 SFDVKD. The CDR3, as DNA: TGTGCCACCAGTGATTGGACTATCGGGAGCACAGATACGCAGTATTTT. Translated: CATSDWTIGSTDTQYF.